Listed below are T cell receptor beta chains from one sample, sequenced in a study of cytomegalovirus exposure and HLA in healthy donors. Data came from immunoSEQ multiplex PCR; TCRdb stores just in-frame clones and leaves some out. The data contain about 220,000 clones, over 80% of them singletons. The sample comprised PBMCs. The receptors shown here come from a boy younger than 10 in good health and CMV-seronegative. The CDR3 runs from the conserved cysteine through the conserved F or W. A D gene is named only where the DNA matches it firmly. The size field is filled for only some rows; it gives once, few, many or a size class.

d_call j_call v_call clone_size cdr3_nt cdr3_aa
NA TRBJ1-2 TRBV6-6 NA TGTGCCAGCAGCCGCGCGCTAGACGGCTACACCTTC CASSRALDGYTF
TRBD2 TRBJ2-1 TRBV29-1 NA TGCAGCGGCCTCCCCGGGACTAGCGGGAAGAGCTCCTACAATGAGCAGTTCTTC CSGLPGTSGKSSYNEQFF
NA TRBJ1-3 TRBV6-6 few TGTGCCACCCTCACGGGAGGTAACGGAAACACCATATATTTT CATLTGGNGNTIYF
NA TRBJ1-2 TRBV6-6 NA TGTGCCAGCAGTTTAGGCCTTTCCTCAGGTGGCTACACCTTC CASSLGLSSGGYTF
TRBD1 TRBJ1-5 TRBV30 NA TGTGCCTGGAGTGCGGACAGGGGGCCTAATCAGCCCCAGCATTTT CAWSADRGPNQPQHF
NA TRBJ2-7 TRBV6-1 NA TGTGCCAGCAGTGAAGTAGTTAGGAGAGGCGAGCAGTACTTC CASSEVVRRGEQYF
NA TRBJ2-5 TRBV18 NA TGTGCCAGCTCACTTGCAGGGTCCACCCAAGAGACCCAGTACTTC CASSLAGSTQETQYF
NA TRBJ1-2 TRBV27 NA TGTGCCAGCAGTTCGGGACTCTTGGACTACACCTTC CASSSGLLDYTF
NA TRBJ2-7 TRBV27 NA TGTGCCAGCAGTTTACAGGGATCCTACGAGCAGTACTTC CASSLQGSYEQYF
TRBD2 TRBJ2-1 TRBV4-1 NA TGCGCCAGCAGCCAAGATGGGTCTCTAGCGGGCCGCTCCTACAATGAGCAGTTCTTC CASSQDGSLAGRSYNEQFF
TRBD2 TRBJ2-1 TRBV7-6 NA TGTGCCAGCAGCTTAGGTGGACTAGCTGGGAATGAGCAGTTCTTC CASSLGGLAGNEQFF
TRBD1 TRBJ1-1 TRBV10-3 NA TGTGCCATCAGGATCCGGGACAGCCTGAACACTGAAGCTTTCTTT CAIRIRDSLNTEAFF
TRBD2 TRBJ2-7 TRBV5-1 NA TGCGCCAGCAGCGTCGGGGGACTAGCCTACGAGCAGTACTTC CASSVGGLAYEQYF
NA TRBJ1-6 TRBV13 few TGTGCCAGCAGCTTAGACAGATCACCCCTCCACTTT CASSLDRSPLHF
NA TRBJ1-5 TRBV30 NA TGTGCCTGGGGGGAGGGTAAAAGCAATCAGCCCCAGCATTTT CAWGEGKSNQPQHF
NA TRBJ2-3 TRBV5-1 NA TGCGCCAGCAGCCCCCAAGTGGACTATCCCTTTAGCACAGATACGCAGTATTTT CASSPQVDYPFSTDTQYF
NA TRBJ1-2 TRBV27 few TGTGCCAGCAGTTTTAAGTCCGGGGAGGTAGTATATGGCTACACCTTC CASSFKSGEVVYGYTF
TRBD2 TRBJ2-1 TRBV7-9 NA TGTTCCAGCAGCTTAGTAGTAGCGGGAGGGTACAATGAGCAGTTCTTC CSSSLVVAGGYNEQFF
NA TRBJ1-1 TRBV6-1 NA TGTGCCAGCAGTGAAGCCGGGGGGCCCACTGAAGCTTTCTTT CASSEAGGPTEAFF
TRBD1 TRBJ2-1 TRBV27 NA TGTGCCAGCAGTGGACAGGGAGTCTCCTACAATGAGCAGTTCTTC CASSGQGVSYNEQFF
TRBD2 TRBJ2-7 TRBV7-9 NA TGTGCCAGCAGCCCTGAGGGGGGACTAGAAGGAGGGCCGGGGTACGAGCAGTACTTC CASSPEGGLEGGPGYEQYF
NA TRBJ1-6 TRBV2 NA TGTGCCAGCAGTGAAGCGGCAGGATCCTATAATTCACCCCTCCACTTT CASSEAAGSYNSPLHF
NA TRBJ2-3 TRBV7-8 NA TGTGCCAGCAGCTTTAGTTACAGCACAGATACGCAGTATTTT CASSFSYSTDTQYF
TRBD1 TRBJ1-2 TRBV19 NA TGTGCCAGTAGTAGTCAGGGGGGCAACTATGGCTACACCTTC CASSSQGGNYGYTF
TRBD2 TRBJ2-1 TRBV6-5 NA TGTGCCAGCAGTTACGGACTAGCGGGAGGGCCGAGGTTCTTC CASSYGLAGGPRFF
TRBD2 TRBJ2-1 TRBV9 NA TGTGCCAGCAGCGTAGAAACTAGCGGGGGGGCAGACAATGAGCAGTTCTTC CASSVETSGGADNEQFF
NA TRBJ2-3 TRBV5-6 NA TGTGCCAGCAGCTTCAGCGGTAGCACAGATACGCAGTATTTT CASSFSGSTDTQYF
NA TRBJ2-7 TRBV28 NA TGTGCCAGCAGTTTCCGGGCGGGCAGGTACGAGCAGTACTTC CASSFRAGRYEQYF
TRBD2 TRBJ2-3 TRBV7-9 NA TGTGCCAGCAGCTTAGTATCGGGCGGGGGGCCGACCTCAGATACGCAGTATTTT CASSLVSGGGPTSDTQYF
TRBD2 TRBJ2-5 TRBV7-8 NA TGTGCCAGCAGCTTAATCCGGGGGGGCCAGGAGACCCAGTACTTC CASSLIRGGQETQYF
TRBD1 TRBJ1-2 TRBV6-6 NA TGTGCCAGCAGTTTTGGGACAGACCGAAATATCTATGGCTACACCTTC CASSFGTDRNIYGYTF
NA TRBJ1-1 TRBV6-5 few TGTGCCAGCAGTTCCTCCAGGGGTATCACTGAAGCTTTCTTT CASSSSRGITEAFF
NA TRBJ2-1 TRBV29-1 NA TGCAGCGTTGATAGAACGGGAGCCTACAATGAGCAGTTCTTC CSVDRTGAYNEQFF
TRBD2 TRBJ2-5 TRBV5-1 NA TGCGCCAGCAGCCTTAGCGGGATTCCAAACATGTACCAAGAGACCCAGTACTTC CASSLSGIPNMYQETQYF
NA TRBJ1-4 TRBV5-1 few TGCGCCAGCAGCTTGGATCAGGATAATGAAAAACTGTTTTTT CASSLDQDNEKLFF
TRBD1 TRBJ1-2 TRBV7-8 NA TGTGCCAGCAGCCTAGGGGACAGGGGGTATGGCTACACCTTC CASSLGDRGYGYTF
NA TRBJ1-5 TRBV6-6 few TGTGCCAGCAGTTACCTTCTCGACAAGAATCAGCCCCAGCATTTT CASSYLLDKNQPQHF
NA TRBJ2-5 TRBV5-1 NA TGCGCCAGCAGCTTGGCCTTCGGGTACCAAGAGACCCAGTACTTC CASSLAFGYQETQYF
NA TRBJ1-6 TRBV30 NA TGTGCCTGGAATCCACTTGTGACGGGGGGTAATTCACCCCTCCACTTT CAWNPLVTGGNSPLHF
TRBD2 TRBJ2-7 TRBV28 NA TGTGCCAGCAGTTTAGTTTCTAGCGGGGACGAGCAGTACTTC CASSLVSSGDEQYF
NA TRBJ1-5 TRBV5-5 NA TGTGCCAGCAGCAGGACACAAAATAGCAATCAGCCCCAGCATTTT CASSRTQNSNQPQHF
TRBD1 TRBJ1-5 TRBV4-2 NA TGTGCCAGCAGCCAAAGGACAGGGAACCAGCCCCAGCATTTT CASSQRTGNQPQHF
TRBD2 TRBJ2-7 TRBV7-6 NA TGTGCCAGCAGCCTTAGCGGGGACGCCACTCGGGAGCAGTACTTC CASSLSGDATREQYF
TRBD1 TRBJ1-2 TRBV5-6 NA TGTGCCAGCAATAGCAGGGGGTGGTATGGCTACACCTTC CASNSRGWYGYTF
NA TRBJ1-2 TRBV18 once TGTGCCAGCTCACTTGACCTGTCAGGGTTGAGCTATGGCTACACCTTC CASSLDLSGLSYGYTF
TRBD1 TRBJ1-1 TRBV23-1 NA TGCGCCAGCAGTCACCTGGACAGGGTTAACACTGAAGCTTTCTTT CASSHLDRVNTEAFF
NA TRBJ2-7 TRBV2 NA TGTGCCAGCAGGGGCAGTTACTACGAGCAGTACTTC CASRGSYYEQYF
TRBD1 TRBJ2-7 TRBV4-1 NA TGCGCCAGCAGCCATCCCGAAGGGGACAGGGTCCACGAGCAGTACTTC CASSHPEGDRVHEQYF
NA TRBJ1-5 TRBV21-1 NA TGTGCCAGCAGCAAAGTGGCGGGGGCTAATCAGCCCCAGCATTTT CASSKVAGANQPQHF
TRBD2 TRBJ2-3 TRBV6-5 NA TGTGCCAGCAGGAGGACTAGCGGGAGAACAGATACGCAGTATTTT CASRRTSGRTDTQYF
TRBD1 TRBJ2-1 TRBV7-6 once TGTGCCAGCAGCTTTTACGGGACAGGGGTTCTTTACAATGAGCAGTTCTTC CASSFYGTGVLYNEQFF
NA TRBJ2-7 TRBV5-5 few TGTGCCAGCAGCTTGGCCGACGGGACCTACGAGCAGTACTTC CASSLADGTYEQYF
TRBD2 TRBJ2-5 TRBV30 NA TGTGCCGAGGGGGCTAGCGGGATGACTCAAGAGACCCAGTACTTC CAEGASGMTQETQYF